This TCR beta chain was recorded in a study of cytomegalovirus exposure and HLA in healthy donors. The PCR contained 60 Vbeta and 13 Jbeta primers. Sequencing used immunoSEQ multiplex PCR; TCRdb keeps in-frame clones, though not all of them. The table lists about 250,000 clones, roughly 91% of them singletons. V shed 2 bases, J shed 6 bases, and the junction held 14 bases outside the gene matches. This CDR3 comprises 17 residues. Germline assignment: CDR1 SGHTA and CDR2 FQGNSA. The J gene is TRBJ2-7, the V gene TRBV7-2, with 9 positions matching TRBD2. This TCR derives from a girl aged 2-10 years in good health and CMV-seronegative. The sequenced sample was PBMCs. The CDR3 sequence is CASSLSLREGLRSEQYF. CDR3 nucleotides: TGTGCCAGCAGCTTAAGTTTGCGGGAGGGCCTTAGAAGCGAGCAGTACTTC. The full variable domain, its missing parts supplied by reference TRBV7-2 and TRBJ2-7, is GAGVSQSPSNKVTEKGKDVELRCDPISGHTALYWYRQSLGQGLEFLIYFQGNSAPDKSGLPSDRFSAERTGGSVSTLTIQRTQQEDSAVYLCASSLSLREGLRSEQYFGPGTRLTVT.